This T cell receptor (beta chain) was sequenced during a study of Graves' ophthalmopathy and Graves' hyperthyroidism. Study information: Ophthalmopathy not arising within 18 months of follow-up defined hyperthyroidism as stable.

This CDR3 spans 13 amino acids. The trim removed 0 bases at V and 12 bases at J, leaving 8 bases unmatched. Germline-derived CDR1 and CDR2 are LGHNA and YNFKEQ. This clonotype showed up many times. Amplified material comprised TCR beta CDR3 regions derived from RNA transcripts. HTBI primers served in a first-round RT-PCR, which a second-round multiplex PCR followed. MiXCR was run by TCRdb on the multiplex PCR reads, yielding one entry per CDR3 protein. The table records approximately 1.2 million distinct CDR3 sequences, about 38% of them present only once. Sequencing input: peripheral blood or thyroid tissue (not recorded which). This sequence was found in an adult man with Graves' hyperthyroidism. The chain links TRBV4-2 to TRBJ2-7; 7 bases match TRBD1. In DNA form, the CDR3 reads TGTGCCAGCAGCCAAGATGACAGGGCCAGTTTGTACTTC. Protein sequence: CASSQDDRASLYF.